This T cell receptor beta chain was found in a study of shared clonotypes between healthy human individuals. Study details: Researchers assigned three CD4 naive, three CD4 memory, two CD8 naive and one CD8 memory plate to each donor.

Execution of the assay was at deep level. The table came from immunoSEQ multiplex PCR; TCRdb's copy has only in-frame clones and leaves some out. The sample has about 2.4 million clones; more than 80% are singletons. Remarks on this clone: Its antigen is not identified.

Study-level results: Clonotypes shared by all four sorted-subset donors had higher generation probabilities than non-shared clonotypes.

Nashville, Tennessee was home to all donors, who were Caucasian adults. The V and J ends lost 4 bases and 7 bases respectively, with 10 bases between them. Germline loops: CDR1 SEHNR, CDR2 FQNEAQ (reference sequence). This CDR3 comprises 12 residues. The specimen sequenced was naive CD4+ T cells sorted from blood. Stated subset: CD45RA+ positively selected. The sequence was collected from a man between 18 and 29 years old in good health. The chain links TRBV7-9 to TRBJ1-1, with D unclear. The DNA for the CDR3 is TGTGCCAGCAGCTCACTACGCGATGAAGCTTTCTTT. Translated, it gives CASSSLRDEAFF.